The present TCR beta chain was sequenced within a study of blood T cells in healthy people across ages. Then a second PCR, running roughly 7 to 11 cycles, was carried out with a sample-barcoded 5' primer and a J-beta primer mix. Samples each returned at least 2.5 million CDR3-containing paired-end reads. A single record per CDR3 protein comes from TCRdb applying MiXCR to the 5' RACE reads. The repertoire includes more than 700,000 distinct CDR3 sequences, around half of them detected once, and under 50% sits in the top ten. Study results and caveats: There were more naive CD4+ cells and higher diversity in long-lived donors than in aged donors.

A note on this clonotype: Antigen: not known.

The sample consisted of blood. The source is an elderly man in good health.

CDR3 in amino acids: CASSPSDSIETQYF. The CDR3, as DNA: TGTGCCAGCAGCCCCTCCGACTCGATAGAGACCCAGTACTTC. The chain uses TRBV9 and TRBJ2-5; D call uncertain. The CDR3 sequence is 14 residues long. The germline gives CDR1 SGDLS, CDR2 YYNGEE. V was clipped by 4 bases and J by 4 bases, with 14 bases between them.